This paragraph covers one T cell receptor beta chain sequence. What it recognizes is unknown. This table comes from immunoSEQ multiplex PCR, and its TCRdb copy is limited to in-frame clones, with some not included. The sample yields 55,000 to 80,000 clones, more than 90% seen once. Blood draws occurred at baseline, cycle 4 day 1, and cycle 7 day 1. The sample is drawn from a study of OX40 agonist ivuxolimab in advanced cancers. Whole-study results and caveats: At doses 0.1 to 3.0 mg/kg, CD4+ and CD8+ clones expanded. Clonal expansion in partial responders at 0.1-3.0 mg/kg ranked among the lowest. Expanded clones were, on average, more numerous in CD8+ T cells than in CD4+.

Germline CDR1 and CDR2: MNHNS and SASEGT. V shed 6 bases and J shed 7 bases, with 18 bases lying between them. The CDR3 extends over 14 amino acids. The specimen comprised CD4+ or CD8+ T cells sorted from blood, sampled in a trial of the OX40 agonist ivuxolimab. The chain has TRBV6-1 and TRBJ1-2, with D perhaps matching TRBD1 (5 bases). The sequence was obtained from an adult with an advanced solid tumor such as melanoma, head and neck, liver or kidney cancer. In nucleotides, the CDR3 is TGTGCCAGCAGAAGCGGGGGGATATCGGTTGGCTACACCTTC. Translation: CASRSGGISVGYTF.